This T cell receptor beta chain is drawn from a study of blood T cells in healthy people across ages. Study details: Template switching recovered approximately one barcoded beta molecule for every two T cells.

The authors ran a second PCR of 7 to 11 cycles using a sample-barcoded 5' primer and a J-beta primer mix. Every molecule of cDNA carried a tag from a template-switch adaptor with 12 random nucleotides. MiXCR, applied by TCRdb to the 5' RACE reads, yields one record per CDR3 protein. The sample records about 810,000 distinct CDR3 sequences, roughly 34% being singletons. V was shortened by 7 bases and J by 0 bases, with 15 bases between the two germline ends. In germline, CDR1 is SGHTA, CDR2 FQGNSA. The CDR3 extends over 15 amino acids. This sequence was found in a man younger than 35 in good health. The specimen sequenced was blood. The chain links TRBV7-2 to TRBJ2-5; D perhaps matches TRBD2 (6 bases). This chain's CDR3 is CASTQGVADQETQYF. In nucleotides, the CDR3 is TGTGCCAGCACCCAAGGAGTAGCGGACCAAGAGACCCAGTACTTC.